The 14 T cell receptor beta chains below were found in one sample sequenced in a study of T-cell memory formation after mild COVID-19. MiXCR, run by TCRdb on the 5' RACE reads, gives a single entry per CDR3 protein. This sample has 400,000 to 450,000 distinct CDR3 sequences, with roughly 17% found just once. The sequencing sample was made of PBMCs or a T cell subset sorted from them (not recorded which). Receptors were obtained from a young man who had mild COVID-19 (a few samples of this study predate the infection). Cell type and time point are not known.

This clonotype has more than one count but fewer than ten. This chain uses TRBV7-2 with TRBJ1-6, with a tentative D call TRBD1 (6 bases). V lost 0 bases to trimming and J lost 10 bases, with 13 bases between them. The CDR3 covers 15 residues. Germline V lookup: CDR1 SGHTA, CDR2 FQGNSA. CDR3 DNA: TGTGCCAGCAGCTTAGCTTCAGGGGCAGGGTCACCCCTCCACTTT. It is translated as CASSLASGAGSPLHF. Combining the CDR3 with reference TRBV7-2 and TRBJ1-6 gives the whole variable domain GAGVSQSPSNKVTEKGKDVELRCDPISGHTALYWYRQSLGQGLEFLIYFQGNSAPDKSGLPSDRFSAERTGGSVSTLTIQRTQQEDSAVYLCASSLASGAGSPLHFGNGTRLTVT.

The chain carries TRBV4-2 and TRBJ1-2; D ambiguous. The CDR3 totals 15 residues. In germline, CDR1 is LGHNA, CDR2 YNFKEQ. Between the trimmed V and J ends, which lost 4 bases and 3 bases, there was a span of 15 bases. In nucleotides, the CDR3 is TGTGCCAGCAGCCCATTAAAGGACGCTGACTATGGCTACACCTTC. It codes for CASSPLKDADYGYTF.

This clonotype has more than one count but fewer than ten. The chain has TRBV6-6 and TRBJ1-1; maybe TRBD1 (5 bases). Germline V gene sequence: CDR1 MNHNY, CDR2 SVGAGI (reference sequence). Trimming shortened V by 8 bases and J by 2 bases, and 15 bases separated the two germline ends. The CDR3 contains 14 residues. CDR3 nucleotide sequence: TGTGCCAGCCGGATTCTAGGGGCTAACACTGAAGCTTTCTTT. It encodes CASRILGANTEAFF.

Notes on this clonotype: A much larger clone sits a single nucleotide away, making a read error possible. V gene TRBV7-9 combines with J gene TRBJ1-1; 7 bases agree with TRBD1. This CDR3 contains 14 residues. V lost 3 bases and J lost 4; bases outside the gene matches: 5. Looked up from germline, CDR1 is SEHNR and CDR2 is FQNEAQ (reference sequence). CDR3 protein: CASSLTGQVTEAFF. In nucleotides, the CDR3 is TGTGCCAGCAGCTTGACAGGGCAGGTCACTGAAGCTTTCTTT.

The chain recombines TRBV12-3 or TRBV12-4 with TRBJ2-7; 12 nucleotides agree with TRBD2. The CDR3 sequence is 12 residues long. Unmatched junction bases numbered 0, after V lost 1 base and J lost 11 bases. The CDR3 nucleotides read TGTGCCAGCAGTTTAGGACTAGCGGGGGAGTACTTC. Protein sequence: CASSLGLAGEYF.

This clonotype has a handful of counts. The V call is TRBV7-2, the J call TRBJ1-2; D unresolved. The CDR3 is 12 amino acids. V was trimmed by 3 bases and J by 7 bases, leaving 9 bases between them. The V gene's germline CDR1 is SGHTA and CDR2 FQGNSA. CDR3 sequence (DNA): TGTGCCAGCAGCTTCCCGGCCGGTGGCTACACCTTC. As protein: CASSFPAGGYTF.

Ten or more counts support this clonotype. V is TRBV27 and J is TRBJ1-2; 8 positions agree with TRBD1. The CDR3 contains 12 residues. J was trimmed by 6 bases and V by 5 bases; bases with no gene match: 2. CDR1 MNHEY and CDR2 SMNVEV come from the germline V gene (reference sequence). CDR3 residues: CASSQTGDGYTF. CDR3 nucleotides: TGTGCCAGCAGTCAGACAGGGGATGGCTACACCTTC.

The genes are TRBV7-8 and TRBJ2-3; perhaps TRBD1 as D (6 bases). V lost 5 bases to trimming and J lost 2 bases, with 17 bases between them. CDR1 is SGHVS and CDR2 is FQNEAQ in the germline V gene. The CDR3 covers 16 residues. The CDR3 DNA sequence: TGTGCCAGCAGCCCGGGACATGGGCGGATCACAGATACGCAGTATTTT. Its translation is CASSPGHGRITDTQYF.

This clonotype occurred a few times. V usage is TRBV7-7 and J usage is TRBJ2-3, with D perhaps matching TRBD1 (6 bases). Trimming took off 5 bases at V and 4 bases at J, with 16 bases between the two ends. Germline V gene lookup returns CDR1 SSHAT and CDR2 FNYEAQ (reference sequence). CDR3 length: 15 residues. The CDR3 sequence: CASSPWESGADTQYF. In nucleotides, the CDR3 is TGTGCCAGCAGCCCCTGGGAGTCAGGGGCAGATACGCAGTATTTT.

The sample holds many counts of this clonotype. CDR3 amino acids: CASTRRGAFYNEQFF. The CDR3 DNA reads as TGTGCCAGCACGCGTCGCGGGGCGTTCTACAATGAGCAGTTCTTC. V and J are TRBV7-2 and TRBJ2-1, with a tentative D call TRBD2 (6 bases). This CDR3 spans 15 amino acids. Germline-derived CDR1 and CDR2 are SGHTA and FQGNSA. V lost 7 bases, J lost 3 bases, and 16 bases lay in between.

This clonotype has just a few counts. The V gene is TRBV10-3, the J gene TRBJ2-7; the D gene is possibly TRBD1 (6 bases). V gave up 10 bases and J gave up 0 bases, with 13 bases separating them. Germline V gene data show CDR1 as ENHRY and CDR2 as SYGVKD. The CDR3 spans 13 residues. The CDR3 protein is CATRQDSSYEQYV. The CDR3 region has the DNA TGTGCCACCAGACAGGATAGCTCCTACGAGCAGTACGTC.

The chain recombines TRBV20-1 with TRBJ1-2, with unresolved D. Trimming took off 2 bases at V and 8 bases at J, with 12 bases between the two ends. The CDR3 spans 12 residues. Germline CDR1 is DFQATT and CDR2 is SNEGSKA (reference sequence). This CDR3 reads CSARLSVYGYTF. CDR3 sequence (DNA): TGCAGTGCTAGATTATCAGTCTACGGCTACACCTTC.

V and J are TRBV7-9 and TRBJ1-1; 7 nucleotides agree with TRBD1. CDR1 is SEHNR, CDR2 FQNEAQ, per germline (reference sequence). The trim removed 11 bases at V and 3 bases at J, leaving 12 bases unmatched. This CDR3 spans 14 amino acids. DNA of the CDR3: TGTGCCGGCACCCCAGGACAGGCGGACACTGAAGCTTTCTTT. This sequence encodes CAGTPGQADTEAFF.

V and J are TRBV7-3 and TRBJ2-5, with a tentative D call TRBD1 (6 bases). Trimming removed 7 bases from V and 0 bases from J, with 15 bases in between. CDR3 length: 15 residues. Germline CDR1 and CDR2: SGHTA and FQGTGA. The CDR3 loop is CASISGHPYQETQYF. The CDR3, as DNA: TGTGCCAGCATCTCGGGACACCCGTACCAAGAGACCCAGTACTTC.